This T cell receptor (beta chain) was captured by sequencing in a study of shared clonotypes between healthy human individuals. Assay execution took place at the deep level. The table came from immunoSEQ multiplex PCR; TCRdb's copy has only in-frame clones and leaves some out. This table has approximately 500,000 clones, roughly 78% appearing once. Losses at the gene ends were 1 base for V and 7 bases for J; bases not matched to a gene: 15. Germline V CDR1 and CDR2: LNHNV, YYDKDF (reference sequence). This CDR3 has 17 residues. The study's findings and limits: Genetic and exposure-history diversity was limited by the small donor number.

About this clone itself: The antigen is undetermined.

This chain joins TRBV15 and TRBJ1-2; 7 bases fit TRBD1. The source is a woman aged 40 to 55 in good health. Some clones in this sample may be carry-over from other donors' samples. The source material was PBMCs. Written as DNA, the CDR3 is TGTGCCACCAGCAGAGTAACCGGGACAGAGTCTCTCGGTGGCTACACCTTC. Its protein is CATSRVTGTESLGGYTF.